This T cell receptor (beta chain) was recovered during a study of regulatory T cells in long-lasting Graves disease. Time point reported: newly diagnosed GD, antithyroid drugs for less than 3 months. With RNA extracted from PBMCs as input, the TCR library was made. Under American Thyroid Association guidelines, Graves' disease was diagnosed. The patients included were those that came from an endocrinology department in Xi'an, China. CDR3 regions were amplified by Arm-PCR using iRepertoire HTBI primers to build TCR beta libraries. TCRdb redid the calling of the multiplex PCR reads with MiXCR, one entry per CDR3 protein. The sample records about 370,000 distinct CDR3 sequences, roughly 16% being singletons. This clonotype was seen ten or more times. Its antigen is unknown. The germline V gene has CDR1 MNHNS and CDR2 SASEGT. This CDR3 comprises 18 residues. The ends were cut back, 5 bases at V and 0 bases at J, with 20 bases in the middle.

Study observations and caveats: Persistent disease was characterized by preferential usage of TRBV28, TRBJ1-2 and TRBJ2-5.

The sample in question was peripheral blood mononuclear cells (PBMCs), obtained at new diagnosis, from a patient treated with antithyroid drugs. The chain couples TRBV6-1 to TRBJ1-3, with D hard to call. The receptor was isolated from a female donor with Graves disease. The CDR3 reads CASSKGARKTYSGNTIYF. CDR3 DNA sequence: TGTGCCAGCAGTAAAGGAGCCAGGAAAACATACTCTGGAAACACCATATATTTT.